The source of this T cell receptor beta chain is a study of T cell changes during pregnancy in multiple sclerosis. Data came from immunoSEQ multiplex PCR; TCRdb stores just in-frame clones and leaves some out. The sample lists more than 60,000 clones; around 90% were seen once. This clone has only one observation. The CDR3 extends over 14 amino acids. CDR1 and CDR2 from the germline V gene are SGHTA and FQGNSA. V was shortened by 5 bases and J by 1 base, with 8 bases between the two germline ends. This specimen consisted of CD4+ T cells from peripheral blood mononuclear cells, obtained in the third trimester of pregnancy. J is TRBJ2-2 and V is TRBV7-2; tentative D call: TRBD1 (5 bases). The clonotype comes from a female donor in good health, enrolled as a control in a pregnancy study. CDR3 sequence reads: CASSEDRNTGELFF. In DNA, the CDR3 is TGTGCCAGCAGCGAAGACAGGAACACCGGGGAGCTGTTTTTT.